Listed below are T cell receptor beta chains from one sample, sequenced in a study of Graves' ophthalmopathy and Graves' hyperthyroidism. TCRdb called the multiplex PCR reads again in MiXCR, with one record for every CDR3 protein. The data hold 680,000 or so distinct CDR3 sequences, with 20% to 25% observed a single time. The sequenced sample was peripheral blood. The receptors originated from a woman aged 18-29 years with stable Graves' hyperthyroidism. Some clones in this sample may be carry-over from other donors' samples. Both conserved end residues are part of each CDR3. Each record gives: D gene, CDR3 length, clone size, J gene, V gene, CDR3 DNA, CDR3 protein. The D gene is left open where the match is weak. Not all rows give a size; the values are once, few, many and, for expanded clones, a class.

- 16 many TRBJ2-3 TRBV2 TGTGCCAGCAGTGAATGGGGAGGTTCCTCTACAGATACGCAGTATTTT CASSEWGGSSTDTQYF
- 14 many TRBJ1-6 TRBV3-1 TGTGCCAGCAGCCAAGACACAGGGAACTCACCCCTCCACTTT CASSQDTGNSPLHF
- 13 many TRBJ2-7 TRBV4-1 TGCGCCAGCAGCCAGGGGTACGCCTACGAGCAGTACTTC CASSQGYAYEQYF
- 16 many TRBJ2-7 TRBV12-3/TRBV12-4 TGTGCCAGCAGTTTCTCTAGGCAGGGTGCCCCCTACGAGCAGTACTTC CASSFSRQGAPYEQYF
- 13 few TRBJ1-5 TRBV30 TGTGCCTGGAGCGACCATAGCAATCAGCCCCAGCATTTT CAWSDHSNQPQHF
TRBD2 15 many TRBJ2-5 TRBV4-2 TGTGCCAGCAGCCAAGTGGACACTAGCGGAGAGACCCAGTACTTC CASSQVDTSGETQYF
TRBD1 14 many TRBJ1-2 TRBV28 TGTGCCAGCAGCCCGCGCACAGGGGGCGAAGGCTACACCTTC CASSPRTGGEGYTF
TRBD2 17 many TRBJ2-7 TRBV11-2 TGTGCCAGCAGCTTACCAAGACTAGCGAGAATCTCCTACGAGCAGTACTTC CASSLPRLARISYEQYF
- 15 many TRBJ2-7 TRBV6-1 TGTGCCACCCTCTCCGGCGGCTGGAGCTCCTACGAGCAGTACTTC CATLSGGWSSYEQYF
- 12 few TRBJ2-5 TRBV6-2/TRBV6-3 TGTGCCAGCAGCCCTCCGTACGAGACCCAGTACTTC CASSPPYETQYF
- 15 few TRBJ2-7 TRBV6-1 TGTGCCAGCAGTGAAGCTCCAGGGCGAATCTACGAGCAGTACTTC CASSEAPGRIYEQYF
- 12 many TRBJ1-3 TRBV30 TGTGCCTGGAGAGGGGAAGGAAACACCATATATTTT CAWRGEGNTIYF
TRBD2 16 many TRBJ2-7 TRBV7-3 TGTGCCAGCAGCTTAATCGCTAGCGGGGGTATCCACGAGCAGTACTTC CASSLIASGGIHEQYF
- 18 many TRBJ2-2 TRBV7-6 TGTGCCAGCAGTTACGACCCCCAGGGGAGCCTGAACACCGGGGAGCTGTTTTTT CASSYDPQGSLNTGELFF
TRBD2 19 - TRBJ2-2 TRBV29-1 TGCAGCGCTATGACTAGCGGGAGGGCCCGCGGTAAGAACACCGGGGAGCTGTTTTTT CSAMTSGRARGKNTGELFF
- 16 many TRBJ1-1 TRBV20-1 TGCAGTGCTAGAGATTCCACCCAGGGGCGGAACACTGAAGCTTTCTTT CSARDSTQGRNTEAFF
- 13 - TRBJ2-7 TRBV6-2/TRBV6-3 TGTGCCAGCAGCTCGCCACGGACCTACGAGCAGTACTTC CASSSPRTYEQYF
TRBD2 16 many TRBJ2-2 TRBV11-2 TGTGCCAGCAGCTTAGAACGCGGGAGGGCCGTCGGGGAGCTGTTTTTT CASSLERGRAVGELFF
- 15 - TRBJ1-1 TRBV6-5 TGTGCCAGCAGTTACAGCCGGGGGCAGGGCACTGAAGCTTTCTTT CASSYSRGQGTEAFF
- 15 few TRBJ2-2 TRBV10-1 TGCGCCAGCTGGAGTGACAACGCGAACACCGGGGAGCTGTTTTTT CASWSDNANTGELFF
- 17 many TRBJ2-4 TRBV5-1 TGCGCCAGCAGCCCCGGGCGTGAGGGGGGGACCAAAAACATTCAGTACTTC CASSPGREGGTKNIQYF
- 14 few TRBJ2-2 TRBV7-3 TGTGCCAGCAGCCCAGGACTGTACACCGGGGAGCTGTTTTTT CASSPGLYTGELFF
TRBD2 13 - TRBJ2-5 TRBV20-1 TGCAGTGCAGGGAGGGCAGGGTCGGAGACCCAGTACTTC CSAGRAGSETQYF
TRBD1 15 - TRBJ2-5 TRBV9 TGTGCCAGCAGCATAGGAACAGGGGGCGCGGAGACCCAGTACTTC CASSIGTGGAETQYF
- 14 many TRBJ2-7 TRBV20-1 TGCAGTGCTAGAGAATTGGAATCCTCCTACGAGCAGTACTTC CSARELESSYEQYF
- 14 many TRBJ1-5 TRBV12-3/TRBV12-4 TGTGCCAGCAGATACAGGGAGGGCAATCAGCCCCAGCATTTT CASRYREGNQPQHF
- 14 - TRBJ1-2 TRBV11-2 TGTGCCAGCAGCTTAGAGTGGGGAGGAAATGGCTACACCTTC CASSLEWGGNGYTF
TRBD1 15 - TRBJ1-5 TRBV19 TGTGCCAGTAGAGGTGACAGGGGGTCCAATCAGCCCCAGCATTTT CASRGDRGSNQPQHF
- 15 many TRBJ2-5 TRBV2 TGTGCCAGCAGTGAAGGTCCTAGCAGCCAAGAGACCCAGTACTTC CASSEGPSSQETQYF
TRBD1 14 many TRBJ2-3 TRBV5-1 TGCGCCAGCAGCTGGACAGGGGTTGCAGATACGCAGTATTTT CASSWTGVADTQYF
- 14 many TRBJ2-5 TRBV4-1 TGCGCCAGCAGAGTGGGGGAGACTCAAGAGACCCAGTACTTC CASRVGETQETQYF
- 11 - TRBJ2-7 TRBV29-1 TGCAGCGTTGAAGATACACTCGAGCAGGACTTC CSVEDTLEQDF
TRBD2 12 - TRBJ2-7 TRBV20-1 TGCAGTGGGGGGGGGGAAGCCTACGAGCAGTACTTC CSGGGEAYEQYF
- 14 many TRBJ2-7 TRBV28 TGTGCCAGCATCGTCCGGGACACTGACTACGAGCAGTACTTC CASIVRDTDYEQYF
- 13 few TRBJ2-2 TRBV4-2 TGTGCCAGCAGCCAACTCACTACCGGGGAGCTGTTTTTT CASSQLTTGELFF
- 15 - TRBJ2-5 TRBV5-1 TGCGCCAGCAGCTTTACCACAGGGATTCAAGAGACCCAGTACTTC CASSFTTGIQETQYF
- 17 - TRBJ2-7 TRBV7-8 TGTGCCAGCAGCTTAGTGGGGACAGCGGGGGTCTCCTACGAGCAGTACTTC CASSLVGTAGVSYEQYF
- 16 once TRBJ1-1 TRBV27 TGTGCCAGCAGTTTATCCCATCCCTATGCGAACACTGAAGCTTTCTTT CASSLSHPYANTEAFF
- 14 many TRBJ1-1 TRBV9 TGTGCCAGCAGCGTTAGTGGGGTGCCAACTGAAGCTTTCTTT CASSVSGVPTEAFF
- 17 - TRBJ2-5 TRBV7-6 TGTGCCAGCAGCTTAATCGAGTTTGAACCATCAGAGGAGACCCAGTACTTC CASSLIEFEPSEETQYF
- 15 - TRBJ1-2 TRBV12-3/TRBV12-4 TGTGCCAGCAGTGAATCGGGGGCCTTTAACTATGGCTACACCTTC CASSESGAFNYGYTF
- 13 - TRBJ2-7 TRBV6-2/TRBV6-3 TGTGCCAGCAGTAAACCGGGCTCCTACGAGCAGTACTTC CASSKPGSYEQYF
TRBD1 15 many TRBJ1-1 TRBV18 TGTGCCAGCTCACGACGGACAGGGAAGAACACTGAAGCTTTCTTT CASSRRTGKNTEAFF
- 12 - TRBJ2-5 TRBV20-1 TGCAGTGCCGCCGCGGCCATGGAGACCCAGTACTTC CSAAAAMETQYF
TRBD1 17 many TRBJ1-2 TRBV28 TGTGCCAGCAGTGGGGCGACAGGGGGCAAGAAATACTATGGCTACACCTTC CASSGATGGKKYYGYTF
- 18 - TRBJ2-5 TRBV13 TGTGCCAGCAGCTTTTCGGAATGGGCCTCACTCGGCGGAGAGACCCAGTACTTC CASSFSEWASLGGETQYF
- 13 many TRBJ1-1 TRBV12-3/TRBV12-4 TGTGCCAGCAGTGGCCTGGAACAGACTGAAGCTTTCTTT CASSGLEQTEAFF
TRBD2 15 many TRBJ2-2 TRBV20-1 TGCAGTGCTAGAGATCTAGCGGGAGACACCGGGGAGCTGCTTTTT CSARDLAGDTGELLF
- 14 many TRBJ1-3 TRBV19 TGTGCCAGTACTAGTGGCCGCTCTGGAAACACCATATATTTT CASTSGRSGNTIYF
TRBD2 18 - TRBJ2-2 TRBV6-2/TRBV6-3 TGTGCCAGCAGCCCCCAACCGGGACTAGCGGGAAATAACGGGGAGCTGTTTTTT CASSPQPGLAGNNGELFF
- 14 once TRBJ2-7 TRBV5-1 TGCGCCAGCAGCTTTGACAGATTATCCTACGAGCAGTACTTC CASSFDRLSYEQYF
- 13 many TRBJ1-2 TRBV20-1 TGCAGTGTTGGCCACCGGGGAGACTATGGCTACACCTTC CSVGHRGDYGYTF
TRBD2 14 many TRBJ2-5 TRBV3-1 TGTGCCAGCAGACCACTGCGGGAGGGAGAGACCCAGTACTTC CASRPLREGETQYF
- 14 few TRBJ2-5 TRBV6-1 TGTGCCAGCAGTGAACGGCAGGGATGGGAGACCCAGTACTTC CASSERQGWETQYF